The T cell receptor beta chain described here comes from a study of T cell changes during pregnancy in multiple sclerosis. Germline CDR1 SGHKS, CDR2 YYEKEE (reference sequence). This CDR3 has 15 residues. With V trimmed by 3 bases and J by 3 bases, 8 bases remained unmatched. The data were produced by immunoSEQ multiplex PCR, yet TCRdb's version contains in-frame clones alone and is incomplete. The sample gives 40,000 or so clones, 75% to 95% of which show up once; 0.35% to 0.45% is in the top ten. This chain connects TRBV5-5 to TRBJ2-7; 8 bases match TRBD1. Material: CD4+ T cells from peripheral blood mononuclear cells, obtained in the third trimester of pregnancy. The source is a female donor with multiple sclerosis, enrolled in a pregnancy study. The CDR3 protein is CASSSPGTGNYEQYF. The DNA of the CDR3 is TGTGCCAGCAGCTCCCCCGGGACAGGAAACTACGAGCAGTACTTC.